This TCR beta chain was identified in a study of beta chain features in type 1 diabetes. Notes on the study in general: In the patient group, naive, central memory and Treg TCRB repertoires seemed more alike than in the healthy donor group. For TCRB rearrangement, an influence of HLA type remained unresolved here. For Type 1 diabetes patients, all four CD4+ subsets carried TCRB CDR3s that were moderately but significantly shorter.

Note on this clone: Its antigen is not known.

Purity exceeding 95% was reached by all sorted populations. CDR3 length: 13 amino acids. V lost 8 bases and J lost 8, with 19 bases in between. CDR1 is GTSNPN, CDR2 SVGIG, per germline (reference sequence). Since all of the isolated RNA was reverse transcribed, expressed TCRB transcripts were what got sequenced. TCRdb keeps only in-frame clones here, not all; method: immunoSEQ multiplex PCR. The sample includes about 40,000 clones, approximately 50% of them seen just once. Material for sequencing was central memory CD4+ T cells from blood. The receptor was derived from a woman aged 18-35 years in good health. The chain carries TRBV30 and TRBJ1-3; TRBD1 might be the D (6 bases). CDR3 sequence (DNA): TGTGCCAGAGCCACAGGGTATCGAGACACCATATATTTT. It codes for CARATGYRDTIYF.